The clone carrying this T cell receptor beta chain was counted only a few times. TCRdb reprocessed the RACE reads with MiXCR, giving one entry per CDR3 protein. The sample records about 69,000 distinct CDR3 sequences, 30% to 35% being singletons. These data are taken from a study of human T cells and chemical hapten exposure. Study overall: Sensitizing treatment utilized 2% DPC over an approximately 2 cm by approximately 2 cm portion of upper inner arm skin.

The CDR3 runs to 15 residues. Germline CDR1 is SGHAT and CDR2 is FQNNGV. V was pared by 1 base and J by 4 bases, with 13 bases between. Time point reported: patch test 1, 2 weeks after DPC sensitization. Treatment of the sample: therapeutic diphenylcyclopropenone sensitization with weekly scalp DPC. The study enrolled 18 to 70-year-old alopecia patients suitable for DPC. The sequence derives from a man aged 40-50 years with alopecia areata. Some clones in this sample may be carry-over from other donors' samples. Sequencing used whole blood, obtained in connection with sensitization to the hapten diphenylcyclopropenone (DPC). The chain joins TRBV11-2 to TRBJ1-2; no clear D gene. The CDR3 here is CASSLGPATAYGYTF. For the CDR3, the DNA is TGTGCCAGCAGCTTAGGCCCGGCCACTGCCTATGGCTACACCTTC.